The T cell receptor beta chain under discussion was sequenced for a study of CD8+ T cells in alopecia areata. Extracted RNA was reverse transcribed into cDNA, the sequencing template. Clones were sequenced by immunoSEQ multiplex PCR, and TCRdb holds only the in-frame ones, with some missing. The sample contains about 120,000 clones, 60% to 65% of which appear only once. The V segment lost 7 bases and the J segment 1 base; nucleotides outside the gene matches: 8. CDR3 size: 14 residues. Germline CDR1 SQVTM, CDR2 ANQGSEA. Treatment in this sample: oral pan-JAK inhibitor, 5-10 mg twice daily. The source is a human donor with alopecia areata. The sequences come from CD4+ T cells sorted from blood, collected at week 4, from a patient treated with tofacitinib. The rearrangement joins TRBV29-1 to TRBJ2-3, with 7 bases lining up with TRBD2. The CDR3 protein is CSAEAREGTDTQYF. The CDR3 bases are TGCAGCGCTGAGGCCCGGGAGGGCACAGATACGCAGTATTTT.